What follows are 28 T cell receptor beta chains derived from one specimen sequenced in a study of cytomegalovirus exposure and HLA in healthy donors (dated by TCRdb to 2015 to 2018). The receptor library was made with the immunoSEQ multiplex PCR assay. A mixture of 60 forward primers for TCR Vbeta segments and 13 reverse primers for TCR Jbeta segments was used in the multiplex PCR. In TCRdb, the immuneACCESS table is reduced to in-frame sequences with V and J assigned. These tables do not hold every clone; where another copy was compared, an unresolved V gene accounts for under half, and the others remain unexplained. Counted in this sample were over 110,000 clones; 82% of them appeared once. The top ten hold 2.5% of the sample. Sequencing was carried out using PBMCs. These receptors all come from a male donor in good health and CMV-seronegative.

The chain has TRBV28 and TRBJ1-2; a weak D match, TRBD1 (5 bases). Germline CDR1 reads MDHEN; CDR2 reads SYDVKM. V gave up 7 bases and J gave up 4 bases, with 19 bases separating them. The CDR3 spans 15 residues. The CDR3 here is CASTKRGAGSYGYTF. The CDR3 coding sequence is TGTGCCAGCACAAAGCGCGGGGCGGGGAGCTATGGCTACACCTTC.

The CDR3 loop is CASSPGLAGARGELFF. CDR3 DNA: TGTGCCAGCAGCCCGGGACTAGCGGGGGCCCGGGGGGAGCTGTTTTTT. This sequence joins TRBV7-2 and TRBJ2-2; 14 nucleotides match TRBD2. This CDR3 comprises 16 residues. The germline CDR1 and CDR2 sequences are SGHTA and FQGNSA. Unmatched junction bases numbered 7, after V lost 5 bases and J lost 8 bases. Filled out from reference TRBV7-2 and TRBJ2-2, the complete variable domain reads GAGVSQSPSNKVTEKGKDVELRCDPISGHTALYWYRQSLGQGLEFLIYFQGNSAPDKSGLPSDRFSAERTGGSVSTLTIQRTQQEDSAVYLCASSPGLAGARGELFFGEGSRLTVL.

This clone was counted once. This chain links TRBV11-2 with TRBJ2-7; 13 positions agree with TRBD2. V gave up 4 bases and J gave up 0 bases; unmatched junction bases: 0. Germline values: CDR1 SGHAT, CDR2 FQNNGV. The CDR3 is made up of 15 amino acids. This CDR3 is CASSWTSGGSYEQYF. Written as DNA, the CDR3 is TGTGCCAGCAGCTGGACTAGCGGGGGCTCCTACGAGCAGTACTTC.

V is TRBV29-1 and J is TRBJ2-2, with D possibly being TRBD1 (5 bases). The CDR3 sequence is 15 residues long. Germline CDR1 SQVTM, CDR2 ANQGSEA. V lost 3 bases and J 4 bases, leaving 15 bases between the germline ends. The CDR3 here is CSVEGRGRGTGELFF. The CDR3 coding sequence is TGCAGCGTTGAGGGTCGTGGTAGGGGCACCGGGGAGCTGTTTTTT.

This clone was observed once. The V gene is TRBV28, the J gene TRBJ1-4, with TRBD1 matching 7 bases. This CDR3 comprises 15 residues. Germline V gene data show CDR1 as MDHEN and CDR2 as SYDVKM. The V segment lost 2 bases and the J segment 6 bases; nucleotides outside the gene matches: 6. This CDR3 reads CASSLPAGGHEKLFF. The CDR3 region has the DNA TGTGCCAGCAGTTTACCAGCAGGGGGTCATGAAAAACTGTTTTTT.

This clone appeared a few times. The J gene is TRBJ1-1, the V gene TRBV4-1; 7 positions match TRBD1. The J segment lost 1 base and the V segment lost 3 bases, leaving 5 bases of the junction unmatched. The CDR3 loop spans 15 amino acids. The germline CDR1 and CDR2 sequences are MGHRA and YSYEKL. CDR3 nucleotides: TGCGCCAGCAGCCACGGGGGACAGACGAACACTGAAGCTTTCTTT. It is translated as CASSHGGQTNTEAFF.

As regards this clone: The CDR3 end shows no conserved phenylalanine or tryptophan, and so a read error is likely. The V and J genes are TRBV19 and TRBJ1-1; a weak D match, TRBD1 (5 bases). The CDR3 has 14 residues. The germline CDR1 and CDR2 sequences are LNHDA and SQIVND (reference sequence). With 6 bases removed from V and 4 bases from J, the gap between germline ends came to 15 bases. In DNA form, the CDR3 reads TGTGCCAGTAGGGCCGGGACTACGGCCACTGAAGCTTTCCTT. It encodes CASRAGTTATEAFL.

The V gene is TRBV19, the J gene TRBJ2-3; a weak D match, TRBD2 (6 bases). Trimming stripped 2 bases from V and 0 bases from J, with 6 bases between. Germline V lookup: CDR1 LNHDA, CDR2 SQIVND (reference sequence). This CDR3 is 14 amino acids long. The CDR3 bases are TGTGCCAGTAGTATACGGGGGAGCACAGATACGCAGTATTTT. This codes for CASSIRGSTDTQYF.

This chain uses TRBV7-8 with TRBJ1-2; D remains unclear. V was clipped by 3 bases and J by 1 base, with 9 bases between them. There are 14 residues in the CDR3. Germline V gene lookup returns CDR1 SGHVS and CDR2 FQNEAQ. In DNA form, the CDR3 reads TGTGCCAGCAGCTTTGACCGGAGTAACTATGGCTACACCTTC. The encoded protein is CASSFDRSNYGYTF.

The chain joins TRBV6-5 to TRBJ1-2; tentatively, D is TRBD1 (6 bases). This CDR3 is built from 13 residues. The V and J ends lost 5 bases and 7 bases respectively, with 14 bases between them. Germline V gives CDR1 MNHEY, CDR2 SVGAGI. The DNA of the CDR3 is TGTGCCAGCAGTCCCAGGGGCTCCTGTGGCTACACCTTC. It encodes CASSPRGSCGYTF.

The V call is TRBV11-3, the J call TRBJ2-1; tentative D call: TRBD2 (6 bases). V was shortened by 5 bases and J by 0 bases, with 11 bases between the two germline ends. Germline CDR1 and CDR2: SGHNT and YENEEA. This CDR3 has 15 amino acids. CDR3 in DNA: TGTGCCAGCAGCCCCCCGGGGGACTCCTACAATGAGCAGTTCTTC. Translating it yields CASSPPGDSYNEQFF.

The sample holds one count of this clone. This rearrangement joins TRBV9 to TRBJ2-7; 7 bases match TRBD2. Germline V gene sequence: CDR1 SGDLS, CDR2 YYNGEE. The CDR3 sequence is 15 residues long. V lost 4 bases to trimming and J lost 5 bases; unmatched junction nucleotides: 12. CDR3 bases: TGTGCCAGCAGCAGGGAGGGAGTGTCCGCCAACGAGCAGTACTTC. Its translation: CASSREGVSANEQYF.

The chain has TRBV5-6 and TRBJ1-5; TRBD1 matches 7 bases. This CDR3 is built from 16 residues. CDR1 and CDR2 from the germline V gene are SGHDT and YYEEEE. The trim removed 2 bases at V and 9 bases at J, leaving 14 bases unmatched. The CDR3 DNA sequence: TGTGCCAGCAGCTTCGGGGGGGCCAGGGGGTCATTGCCCCAGCATTTT. Translation gives CASSFGGARGSLPQHF.

This clone was recorded a few times. The chain links TRBV15 to TRBJ2-3, with 8 bases lining up with TRBD2. The CDR3 length is 13 residues. The germline CDR1 and CDR2 sequences are LNHNV and YYDKDF (reference sequence). After removal of 8 bases from V and 5 bases from J, the junction contained 6 bases not matched to a gene. The CDR3 bases are TGTGCCACCGGTAGCGGGAAAATAGATACGCAGTATTTT. Protein sequence: CATGSGKIDTQYF.

The chain carries TRBV6-1 and TRBJ1-5; TRBD1 matches 8 bases. Trimming took 8 bases from V and 5 from J; bases not matched to a gene: 5. The germline gives CDR1 MNHNS, CDR2 SASEGT. The CDR3 contains 13 residues. The CDR3 nucleotides read TGTGCCAGCGCCGGACAGGGCCATCAGCCCCAGCATTTT. It yields the protein CASAGQGHQPQHF.

This chain joins TRBV7-8 and TRBJ2-1, with TRBD2 identical over 9 bases. The ends lost 4 bases at V and 4 bases at J; junction bases unmatched: 8. Germline assignment: CDR1 SGHVS and CDR2 FQNEAQ. The CDR3 consists of 16 residues. CDR3 sequence: CASSSPGTSYYNEQFF. CDR3 sequence (DNA): TGTGCCAGCAGCTCTCCCGGGACTAGCTATTACAATGAGCAGTTCTTC.

The chain joins TRBV6-1 to TRBJ1-2; TRBD1 is a possible D gene (6 bases). The length of the CDR3 is 14 residues. Looked up from germline, CDR1 is MNHNS and CDR2 is SASEGT. Deletions cut 5 bases from V and 4 bases from J, with 14 bases between. In nucleotides, the CDR3 is TGTGCCAGCAGTCAACCGGGACATCTCTATGGCTACACCTTC. Translation gives CASSQPGHLYGYTF.

This clone showed up just a few times. CDR3 region: CASSEISGNTGELFF. The CDR3 coding sequence is TGTGCCAGCAGTGAAATAAGCGGGAACACCGGGGAGCTGTTTTTT. The chain is built from TRBV6-1 and TRBJ2-2, with D possibly matching TRBD2 (5 bases). The CDR3 is made up of 15 amino acids. Germline V gene lookup returns CDR1 MNHNS and CDR2 SASEGT. With 2 bases removed from V and 1 base from J, the gap between germline ends came to 8 bases.

DNA of the CDR3: TGTGCCAGTAGTATAGGTTCTGTGTCCTACGAGCAGTACTTC. Translated: CASSIGSVSYEQYF. This chain joins TRBV19 and TRBJ2-7; D is undetermined. V was trimmed by 1 base and J by 1 base, leaving 8 bases between them. Germline V gives CDR1 LNHDA, CDR2 SQIVND (reference sequence). The CDR3 has 14 amino acids.

In regard to this clone: One end of the junction varies from germline; a read error may be responsible. The chain is built from TRBV14 and TRBJ2-5, with D unresolved. The last part of the DNA fits TRBJ2-7 better; the J call may be wrong. This CDR3 comprises 11 residues. Germline CDR1 reads SGHDN; CDR2 reads FVKESK. The CDR3 protein is CASGHLVEQYF. The CDR3 DNA reads as TGTGCCAGCGGCCACCTAGTCGAGCAGTACTTC.

The rearrangement uses TRBV6-5 and TRBJ2-5, with D possibly being TRBD2 (5 bases). Trimming removed 6 bases from V and 1 base from J, with 12 bases in between. The CDR3 is 14 residues long. The germline CDR1 and CDR2 sequences are MNHEY and SVGAGI. The CDR3 DNA sequence: TGTGCCAGCAGGCCTCCGGGGTTCCAAGAGACCCAGTACTTC. Amino acids: CASRPPGFQETQYF.

The CDR3 here is CASKGLAGVGNEQFF. The CDR3 region has the DNA TGTGCCAGCAAGGGTTTGGCGGGAGTAGGGAATGAGCAGTTCTTC. The J gene is TRBJ2-1, the V gene TRBV2, with 7 bases identical to TRBD2. V lost 7 bases to trimming and J lost 7 bases; unmatched junction nucleotides: 13. The germline V gene has CDR1 SNHLY and CDR2 FYNNEI. This CDR3 is built from 15 residues.

The chain employs TRBV5-1 and TRBJ2-1, with D possibly being TRBD1 (6 bases). V gave up 4 bases and J gave up 1 base, with 9 bases separating them. This CDR3 region has 14 residues. Per germline, CDR1 SGHRS and CDR2 YFSETQ. The CDR3 loop is CASSLDRSYNEQFF. DNA for the CDR3: TGCGCCAGCAGCCTCGACAGGTCCTACAATGAGCAGTTCTTC.

This clone was found a few times. The rearrangement uses TRBV7-9 and TRBJ2-7, with 7 bases identical to TRBD2. V was clipped by 3 bases and J by 5 bases; unmatched bases: 10. The germline V gene has CDR1 SEHNR and CDR2 FQNEAQ (reference sequence). This CDR3 spans 15 amino acids. This chain's CDR3 is CASSFWGGREDEQYF. The CDR3 DNA is TGTGCCAGCAGCTTCTGGGGAGGGAGAGAGGACGAGCAGTACTTC.

The count of this clone is one. The CDR3, as DNA: TGTGCCAGCAGTCCCACATGGAACACTGAAGCTTTCTTT. This translates into CASSPTWNTEAFF. The chain joins TRBV25-1 to TRBJ1-1; D is unresolved. Germline-derived CDR1 and CDR2 are MGHDK and SYGVNS. This CDR3 comprises 13 residues. With 5 bases removed from V and 1 base from J, the gap between germline ends came to 8 bases.

The gene calls are TRBV27 and TRBJ2-6; TRBD1 might be the D (6 bases). V was trimmed by 0 bases and J by 0 bases, leaving 9 bases between them. The CDR3 is 17 residues long. Germline assignment: CDR1 MNHEY and CDR2 SMNVEV (reference sequence). CDR3 DNA sequence: TGTGCCAGCAGTTTATCACAGGGCGGCTCTGGGGCCAACGTCCTGACTTTC. Amino acid sequence: CASSLSQGGSGANVLTF.

CDR3 nucleotides: TGCGCCAGCAGCCAAGTCCTATGGACTAGCGGGAGGGCCAATGAGCAGTTCTTC. This encodes CASSQVLWTSGRANEQFF. The chain joins TRBV4-3 to TRBJ2-1; 15 bases are a match to TRBD2. V gave up 1 base and J gave up 6 bases; unmatched junction bases: 7. The CDR3 has 18 amino acids. CDR1 LGHNA and CDR2 YSLEER come from the germline V gene.

V usage is TRBV4-3 and J usage is TRBJ2-7; tentative D call: TRBD2 (6 bases). The V gene lost 4 bases and the J gene lost 1 base, with 14 bases spanning the gap. Looked up from germline, CDR1 is LGHNA and CDR2 is YSLEER. CDR3 length: 15 residues. The CDR3 loop reads CASSRVPGGSYEQYF. The CDR3 DNA is TGCGCCAGCAGCCGAGTCCCCGGGGGTTCCTACGAGCAGTACTTC.